This T cell receptor beta chain is from a study of technical replicates of blood from a handful of donors. Here immunoSEQ multiplex PCR was the method, and the copy in TCRdb shows in-frame clones only, minus some. The sample has tens of thousands of clones, 93% seen once; the top ten hold about 0.26%. This CDR3 is 13 amino acids long. The V and J ends lost 2 bases and 8 bases respectively, with 9 bases between them. Per the germline V gene, CDR1 is MNHNY and CDR2 is SVGAGI (reference sequence). This clone has only one observation. The sample taken for sequencing was T cells isolated from PBMCs. The chain joins TRBV6-6 to TRBJ1-4; the D gene is possibly TRBD1 (5 bases). This sequence originates from a human donor in good health. DNA of the CDR3: TGTGCCAGCAGTTACAGGGGTGGAGAAAAACTGTTTTTT. This gives the protein CASSYRGGEKLFF.